This record concerns one T cell receptor (beta chain) sequence. Sequenced by immunoSEQ multiplex PCR; TCRdb stores in-frame clones only, minus some. The sample lists under 85,000 clones; 90% were seen once. Trimming removed 5 bases from V and 6 bases from J; junction bases left unmatched: 7. Germline V gene sequence: CDR1 SEHNR, CDR2 FQNEAQ (reference sequence). This CDR3 contains 15 residues. This sample is drawn from a study of T cell changes during pregnancy in multiple sclerosis. The genes are TRBV7-9 and TRBJ1-6; 7 bases are a match to TRBD1. Sequencing used peripheral blood, obtained in the third trimester of pregnancy. This receptor was identified in a female donor with multiple sclerosis, enrolled in a pregnancy study. DNA of the CDR3: TGTGCCAGCAGCGCCCAGGGGGTCGCTAATTCACCCCTCCACTTT. Translated: CASSAQGVANSPLHF.